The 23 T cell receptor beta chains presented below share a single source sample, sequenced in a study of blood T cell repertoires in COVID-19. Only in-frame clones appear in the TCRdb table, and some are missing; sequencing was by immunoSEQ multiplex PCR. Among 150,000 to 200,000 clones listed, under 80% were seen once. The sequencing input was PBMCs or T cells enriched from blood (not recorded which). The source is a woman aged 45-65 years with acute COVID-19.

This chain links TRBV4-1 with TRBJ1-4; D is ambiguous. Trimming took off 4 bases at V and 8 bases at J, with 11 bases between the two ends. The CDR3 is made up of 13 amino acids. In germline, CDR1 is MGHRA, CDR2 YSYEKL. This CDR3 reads CASSRTTVEKLFF. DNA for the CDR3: TGCGCCAGCAGCCGCACTACCGTGGAAAAACTGTTTTTT.

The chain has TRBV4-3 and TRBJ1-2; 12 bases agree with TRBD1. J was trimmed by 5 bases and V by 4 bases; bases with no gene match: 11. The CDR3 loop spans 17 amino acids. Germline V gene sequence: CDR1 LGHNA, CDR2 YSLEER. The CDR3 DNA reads TGCGCCAGCAGCCGAGCAATGGGACAGGGGGCGGTTTATGGCTACACCTTC. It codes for CASSRAMGQGAVYGYTF.

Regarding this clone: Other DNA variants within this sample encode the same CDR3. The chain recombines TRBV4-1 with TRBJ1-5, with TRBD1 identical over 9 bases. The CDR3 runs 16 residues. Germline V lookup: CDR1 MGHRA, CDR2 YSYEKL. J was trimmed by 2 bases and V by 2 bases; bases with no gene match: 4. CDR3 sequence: CASSQTRQGGNQPQHF. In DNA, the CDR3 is TGCGCCAGCAGCCAAACCCGACAGGGGGGCAATCAGCCCCAGCATTTT.

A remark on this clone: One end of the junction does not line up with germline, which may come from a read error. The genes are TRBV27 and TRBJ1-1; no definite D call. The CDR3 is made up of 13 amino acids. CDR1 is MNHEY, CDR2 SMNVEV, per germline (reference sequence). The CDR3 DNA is TGTGCCTGCAGGAGGTGGGTGGGTGGGGAGTCTTTCTTT. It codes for CACRRWVGGESFF.

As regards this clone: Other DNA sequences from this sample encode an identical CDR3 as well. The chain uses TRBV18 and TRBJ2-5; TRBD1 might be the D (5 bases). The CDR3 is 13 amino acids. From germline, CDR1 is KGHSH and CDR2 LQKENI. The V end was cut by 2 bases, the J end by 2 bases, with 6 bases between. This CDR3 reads CASSPDRQETQYF. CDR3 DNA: TGTGCCAGCTCACCAGACAGACAAGAGACCCAGTACTTC.

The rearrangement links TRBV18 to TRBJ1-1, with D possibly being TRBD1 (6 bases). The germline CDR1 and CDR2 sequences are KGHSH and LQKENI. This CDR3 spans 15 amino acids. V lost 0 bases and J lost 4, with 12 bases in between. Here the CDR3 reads CASSPPQGTSTEAFF. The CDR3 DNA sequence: TGTGCCAGCTCACCACCTCAGGGGACGAGCACTGAAGCTTTCTTT.

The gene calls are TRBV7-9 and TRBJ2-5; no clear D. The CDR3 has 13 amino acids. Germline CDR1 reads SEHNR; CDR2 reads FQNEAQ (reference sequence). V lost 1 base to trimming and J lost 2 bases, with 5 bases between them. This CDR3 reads CASSLDGQETQYF. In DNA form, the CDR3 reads TGTGCCAGCAGCTTAGACGGGCAAGAGACCCAGTACTTC.

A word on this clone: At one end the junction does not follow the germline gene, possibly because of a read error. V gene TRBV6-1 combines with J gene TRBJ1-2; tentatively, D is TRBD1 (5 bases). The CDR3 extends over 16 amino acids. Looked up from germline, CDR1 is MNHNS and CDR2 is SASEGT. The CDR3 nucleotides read TGTACCAGCAGTGGGCCAGGGTCCCTCGGCTACTATGGCTACACCTTC. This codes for CTSSGPGSLGYYGYTF.

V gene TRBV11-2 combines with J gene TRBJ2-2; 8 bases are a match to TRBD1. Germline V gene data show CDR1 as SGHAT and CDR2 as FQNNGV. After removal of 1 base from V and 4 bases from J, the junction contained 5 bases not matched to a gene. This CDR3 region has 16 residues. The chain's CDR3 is CASSLGQGAGTGELFF. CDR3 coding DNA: TGTGCCAGCAGCTTAGGGCAGGGGGCAGGCACCGGGGAGCTGTTTTTT.

Here the CDR3 DNA reads TGTGCCAGCAGTAAAACAGGGGGCGTTAATGAAAAACTGTTTTTT. It translates to CASSKTGGVNEKLFF. The chain has TRBV6-5 and TRBJ1-4, with 9 bases matching TRBD1. There are 15 residues in the CDR3. Germline values: CDR1 MNHEY, CDR2 SVGAGI. J gave up 4 bases and V 5 bases, and 5 bases lay outside the gene matches.

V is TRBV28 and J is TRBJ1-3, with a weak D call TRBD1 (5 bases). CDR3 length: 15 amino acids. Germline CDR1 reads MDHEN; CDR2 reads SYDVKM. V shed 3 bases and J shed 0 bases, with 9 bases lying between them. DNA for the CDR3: TGTGCCAGCAGTTTGGGGGGATTCTCTGGAAACACCATATATTTT. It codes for CASSLGGFSGNTIYF.

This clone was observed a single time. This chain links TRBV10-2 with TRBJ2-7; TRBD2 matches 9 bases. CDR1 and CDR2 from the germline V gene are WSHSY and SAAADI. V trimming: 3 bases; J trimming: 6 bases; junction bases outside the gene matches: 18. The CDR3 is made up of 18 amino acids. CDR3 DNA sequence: TGCGCCAGCAGTGACCCACTTGAGGCGGGGGGGGCCCTCGGCGAGCAGTACGTC. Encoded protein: CASSDPLEAGGALGEQYV.

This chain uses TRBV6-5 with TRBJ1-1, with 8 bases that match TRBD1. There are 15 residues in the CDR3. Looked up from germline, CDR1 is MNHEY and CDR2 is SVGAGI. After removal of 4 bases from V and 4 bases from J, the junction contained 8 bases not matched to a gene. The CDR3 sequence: CASSFVATGGTEAFF. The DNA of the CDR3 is TGTGCCAGCAGTTTTGTTGCAACAGGGGGCACTGAAGCTTTCTTT.

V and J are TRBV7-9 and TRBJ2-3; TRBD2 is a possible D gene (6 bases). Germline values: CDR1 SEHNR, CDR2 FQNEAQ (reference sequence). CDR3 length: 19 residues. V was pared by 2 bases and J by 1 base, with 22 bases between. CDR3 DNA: TGTGCCAGCAGCTTATTTTCCTTGCGGGGCCCTCTTCGCACAGATACGCAGTATTTT. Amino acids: CASSLFSLRGPLRTDTQYF.

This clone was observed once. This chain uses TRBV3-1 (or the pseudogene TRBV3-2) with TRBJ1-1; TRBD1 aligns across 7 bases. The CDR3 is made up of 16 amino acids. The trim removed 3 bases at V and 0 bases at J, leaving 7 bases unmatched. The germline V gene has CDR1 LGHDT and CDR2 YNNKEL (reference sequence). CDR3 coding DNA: TGTGCCAGCAGCCATAACTTCGACAGGGTGAACACTGAAGCTTTCTTT. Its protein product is CASSHNFDRVNTEAFF.

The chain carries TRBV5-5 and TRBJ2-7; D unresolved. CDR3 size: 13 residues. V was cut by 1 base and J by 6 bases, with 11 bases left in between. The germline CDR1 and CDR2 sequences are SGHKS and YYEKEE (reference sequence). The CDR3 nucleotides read TGTGCCAGCAGCTTGTTGCAGTCCCGCGAGCAGTACGTC. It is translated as CASSLLQSREQYV.

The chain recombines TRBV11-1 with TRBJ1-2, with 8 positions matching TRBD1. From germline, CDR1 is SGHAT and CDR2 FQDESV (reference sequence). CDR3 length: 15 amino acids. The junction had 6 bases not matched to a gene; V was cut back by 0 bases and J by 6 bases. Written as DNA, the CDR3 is TGTGCCAGCAGCTTAGCGAACAGGGGGTATGATGGCTACACCTTC. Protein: CASSLANRGYDGYTF.

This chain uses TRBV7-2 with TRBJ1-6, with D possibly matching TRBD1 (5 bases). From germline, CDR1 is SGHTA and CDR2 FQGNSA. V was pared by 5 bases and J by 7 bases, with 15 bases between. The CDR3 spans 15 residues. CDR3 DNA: TGTGCCAGCAGCCCCCGACAGAGGCGCAATTCACCCCTCCACTTT. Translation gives CASSPRQRRNSPLHF.

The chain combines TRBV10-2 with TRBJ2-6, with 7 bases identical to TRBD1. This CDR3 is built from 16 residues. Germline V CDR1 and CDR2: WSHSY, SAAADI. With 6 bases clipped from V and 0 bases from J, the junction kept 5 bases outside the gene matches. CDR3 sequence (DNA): TGCGCCAGCAGCCGGGACAGTGCCTCTGGGGCCAACGTCCTGACTTTC. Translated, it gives CASSRDSASGANVLTF.

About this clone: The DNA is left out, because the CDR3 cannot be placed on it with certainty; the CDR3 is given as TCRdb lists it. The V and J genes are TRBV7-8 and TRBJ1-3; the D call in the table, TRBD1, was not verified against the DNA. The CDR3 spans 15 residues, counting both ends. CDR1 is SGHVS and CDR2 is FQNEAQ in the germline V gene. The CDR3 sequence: CASSFGQGSGNTIYF.

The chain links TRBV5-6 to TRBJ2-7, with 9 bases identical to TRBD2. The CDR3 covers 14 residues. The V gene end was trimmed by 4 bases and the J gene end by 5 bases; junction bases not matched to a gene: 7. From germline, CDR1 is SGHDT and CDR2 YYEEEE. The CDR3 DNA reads TGTGCCAGCAGCCATTGGGGACTAGCCCACGAGCAGTACGTC. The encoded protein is CASSHWGLAHEQYV.

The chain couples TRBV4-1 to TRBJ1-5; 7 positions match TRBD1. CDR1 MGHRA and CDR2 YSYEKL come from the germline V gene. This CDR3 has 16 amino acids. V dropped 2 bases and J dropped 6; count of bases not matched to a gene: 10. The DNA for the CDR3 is TGCGCCAGCAGCCAACCAAGCCGGGACAGAAGTCAGCCCCAGCATTTT. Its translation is CASSQPSRDRSQPQHF.

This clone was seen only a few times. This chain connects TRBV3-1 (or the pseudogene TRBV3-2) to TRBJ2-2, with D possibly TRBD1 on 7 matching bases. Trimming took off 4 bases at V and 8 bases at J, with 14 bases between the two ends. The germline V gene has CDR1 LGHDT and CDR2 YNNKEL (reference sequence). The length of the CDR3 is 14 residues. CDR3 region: CASSPIQGRGELFF. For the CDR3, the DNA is TGTGCCAGCAGCCCCATACAGGGGAGGGGGGAGCTGTTTTTT.